Presented here are 11 T cell receptor beta chains from one specimen sequenced in a study of cytomegalovirus exposure and HLA in healthy donors. The PCR ran on 60 Vbeta and 13 Jbeta primers. The table came from immunoSEQ multiplex PCR; TCRdb's copy has only in-frame clones and leaves some out. The data hold 150,000 to 190,000 clones, with about 75% observed a single time. Material for sequencing was PBMCs. The receptors stem from a man aged 18 to 29 in good health and CMV-seronegative.

The genes are TRBV28 and TRBJ2-1; 10 bases align to TRBD1. The CDR3 has 16 amino acids. The V gene's germline CDR1 is MDHEN and CDR2 SYDVKM. V lost 8 bases and J lost 4; bases outside the gene matches: 11. CDR3: CASHLTRDRGYNEQFF. The CDR3 nucleotides are TGTGCCAGCCATCTGACCCGGGACAGGGGATACAATGAGCAGTTCTTC.

The chain couples TRBV4-3 to TRBJ1-1; possibly TRBD1 for D (5 bases). CDR1 and CDR2 (germline): LGHNA, YSLEER. This CDR3 spans 16 amino acids. Deletions cut 0 bases from V and 0 bases from J, with 11 bases between. The CDR3 protein is CASSQDLEGLNTEAFF. Here the CDR3 DNA reads TGCGCCAGCAGCCAAGATCTGGAGGGGTTGAACACTGAAGCTTTCTTT.

The sample holds one count of this clone. The chain carries TRBV7-8 and TRBJ1-4, with a possible D match to TRBD1 (6 bases). Germline assignment: CDR1 SGHVS and CDR2 FQNEAQ. This CDR3 region has 14 residues. The ends were cut back, 4 bases at V and 8 bases at J, with 14 bases in the middle. CDR3 DNA: TGTGCCAGCAGCTACCAAGGACAGACGGAAAAACTGTTTTTT. As protein: CASSYQGQTEKLFF. Using reference TRBV7-8 and TRBJ1-4 for the parts outside the CDR3, the full variable domain is GAGVSQSPRYKVAKRGQDVALRCDPISGHVSLFWYQQALGQGPEFLTYFQNEAQLDKSGLPSDRFFAERPEGSVSTLKIQRTQQEDSAVYLCASSYQGQTEKLFFGSGTQLSVL.

This chain links TRBV7-9 with TRBJ2-7; a possible D gene is TRBD1 (7 bases). The germline V gene has CDR1 SEHNR and CDR2 FQNEAQ (reference sequence). The V and J ends lost 5 bases and 0 bases respectively, with 14 bases between them. The CDR3 sequence is 15 residues long. DNA for the CDR3: TGTGCCAGCAGCGCGGGACAGCAATTCTCCTACGAGCAGTACTTC. It yields the protein CASSAGQQFSYEQYF. Supplemented by reference TRBV7-9 and TRBJ2-7, the full variable domain reads DTGVSQNPRHKITKRGQNVTFRCDPISEHNRLYWYRQTLGQGPEFLTYFQNEAQLEKSRLLSDRFSAERPKGSFSTLEIQRTEQGDSAMYLCASSAGQQFSYEQYFGPGTRLTVT.

CDR3 nucleotide sequence: TGTGCCTGGAGTGTATCAGGGAGGGACATTCAGTACTTC. Protein: CAWSVSGRDIQYF. The rearrangement joins TRBV30 to TRBJ2-4; TRBD2 agrees at 7 bases. The trim removed 0 bases at V and 8 bases at J, leaving 4 bases unmatched. This CDR3 has 13 residues. Germline CDR1 and CDR2: GTSNPN and SVGIG (reference sequence).

This clone came up once. V is TRBV30 and J is TRBJ2-1; TRBD2 matches at 7 bases. This CDR3 is built from 12 residues. Germline CDR1 is GTSNPN and CDR2 is SVGIG (reference sequence). Unmatched junction bases numbered 11, after V lost 4 bases and J lost 14 bases. The CDR3 DNA is TGTGCCTGGAAACCGGCTAGCGGTCGGGAGTTCTTC. This gives the protein CAWKPASGREFF.

The J gene is TRBJ2-7, the V gene TRBV15; D is perhaps TRBD1 (6 bases). Germline CDR1 is LNHNV and CDR2 is YYDKDF (reference sequence). With 0 bases removed from V and 3 bases from J, the gap between germline ends came to 18 bases. The CDR3 loop spans 17 amino acids. The CDR3, as DNA: TGTGCCACCAGCAGAGATTCCGGGTGGGCAGGGGACTACGAGCAGTACTTC. It specifies CATSRDSGWAGDYEQYF.

V and J are TRBV28 and TRBJ2-7, with 8 nucleotides matching TRBD2. Germline loops: CDR1 MDHEN, CDR2 SYDVKM. CDR3 size: 14 residues. The J segment lost 6 bases and the V segment lost 4 bases, leaving 8 bases of the junction unmatched. CDR3 loop: CASSSPTSAVEQYF. Here the CDR3 DNA reads TGTGCCAGCAGTTCACCGACTAGCGCGGTCGAGCAGTACTTC.

This clone was recorded once. The chain links TRBV19 to TRBJ2-7; 7 positions match TRBD2. This CDR3 has 14 residues. Germline CDR1 is LNHDA and CDR2 is SQIVND (reference sequence). V lost 4 bases, J lost 6 bases, and 9 bases stayed unmatched. The CDR3 region has the DNA TGTGCCAGTAGTAACGGGGTCCCGGGGGGCGAGCAGTACTTC. It codes for CASSNGVPGGEQYF.

This clone turned up a few times. The chain links TRBV30 to TRBJ2-3; 7 bases align to TRBD2. Germline assignment: CDR1 GTSNPN and CDR2 SVGIG (reference sequence). Trimming at V came to 4 bases and at J to 3 bases, leaving 10 bases not matched to a gene. This CDR3 has 15 residues. The CDR3 DNA follows: TGTGCCTGGACTAAAGGGCGGGGGTGGACAGATACGCAGTATTTT. Translated, it gives CAWTKGRGWTDTQYF.

V usage is TRBV9 and J usage is TRBJ2-1; TRBD2 matches at 11 bases. This CDR3 spans 16 amino acids. Germline V gene sequence: CDR1 SGDLS, CDR2 YYNGEE. Trimming cost V 0 bases and J 5 bases; bases outside gene matches: 4. CDR3: CASSVAGTSGHNEQFF. The DNA for the CDR3 is TGTGCCAGCAGCGTAGCGGGGACTAGCGGCCACAATGAGCAGTTCTTC. Variable domain in full (rest from reference TRBV9 and TRBJ2-1): DSGVTQTPKHLITATGQRVTLRCSPRSGDLSVYWYQQSLDQGLQFLIQYYNGEERAKGNILERFSAQQFPDLHSELNLSSLELGDSALYFCASSVAGTSGHNEQFFGPGTRLTVL.